These 30 T cell receptor beta chains originate from one sample sequenced in a study of shared clonotypes between healthy human individuals (dated by TCRdb to 2020 to 2022). The library was prepared using the immunoSEQ multiplex PCR assay. This immuneACCESS table, as held by TCRdb, lists in-frame sequences with V and J called but not all clones. Of the missing ones, under half trace to an unresolved V gene in checked studies; the others have no known cause. The sample includes 2 million or so clones, with roughly 94% observed a single time. In total, the top ten clones hold roughly 1.1% of the sample. CD8 naive samples were obtained by positive selection for CCR7 among CD45RO-negative cells, yielding a CD45RA+CCR7+ population from which TemRA cells were excluded. Sequencing was done on a sample of naive CD8+ T cells sorted from blood. The cell subset or site label corresponds to: CD45RA+CCR7+. The receptors shown here come from a man younger than 35 in good health.

CDR3 protein: CASSESGGASTGELFF. The CDR3 DNA is TGTGCCAGCAGTGAAAGCGGGGGGGCCTCCACCGGGGAGCTGTTTTTT. The chain recombines TRBV2 with TRBJ2-2; TRBD2 aligns across 10 bases. The germline V gene has CDR1 SNHLY and CDR2 FYNNEI. There are 16 residues in the CDR3. V was pared by 2 bases and J by 4 bases, with 4 bases of the junction left unmatched.

CDR3 residues: CASSPPEGAVYNEQFF. For the CDR3, the DNA is TGTGCCAGCAGCCCCCCTGAGGGGGCGGTTTACAATGAGCAGTTCTTC. This sequence joins TRBV11-1 and TRBJ2-1, with 7 bases lining up with TRBD1. CDR1 is SGHAT, CDR2 FQDESV, per germline (reference sequence). V trimming: 5 bases; J trimming: 4 bases; junction bases outside the gene matches: 11. CDR3 length: 16 amino acids.

CDR3 coding DNA: TGTGCCACCAGCAGCCCCGGGACAGGGAGATACGAGCAGTACTTC. This gives the protein CATSSPGTGRYEQYF. The chain recombines TRBV15 with TRBJ2-7; TRBD1 matches 9 bases. The CDR3 is 15 amino acids. Unmatched junction bases numbered 7, after V lost 3 bases and J lost 4 bases. CDR1 is LNHNV and CDR2 is YYDKDF in the germline V gene (reference sequence).

The rearrangement joins TRBV28 to TRBJ2-1; no firm D call. Trimming shortened V by 3 bases and J by 4 bases, and 13 bases separated the two germline ends. Looked up from germline, CDR1 is MDHEN and CDR2 is SYDVKM. The CDR3 covers 15 residues. The CDR3 protein is CASSFTVLAYNEQFF. For the CDR3, the DNA is TGTGCCAGCAGTTTTACGGTCCTCGCGTACAATGAGCAGTTCTTC.

V usage is TRBV13 and J usage is TRBJ1-1; 8 nucleotides agree with TRBD1. Per germline, CDR1 PRHDT and CDR2 FYEKMQ (reference sequence). V dropped 2 bases and J dropped 4; count of bases not matched to a gene: 12. CDR3 length: 17 amino acids. The CDR3 nucleotides are TGTGCCAGCAGCTTATTACAGGGGGACGCGGTAGGCACTGAAGCTTTCTTT. Protein: CASSLLQGDAVGTEAFF.

This clone was picked up one time. Other DNA sequences from this sample encode an identical CDR3 as well. The chain couples TRBV29-1 to TRBJ2-1; TRBD2 is a possible D gene (6 bases). Trimming took 4 bases from V and 8 from J, leaving 6 bases between them. The germline V gene encodes CDR1 SQVTM and CDR2 ANQGSEA. The CDR3 loop spans 10 amino acids. For the CDR3, the DNA is TGCAGCGTTGGGGGGGATGAGCAGTTCTTC. Protein: CSVGGDEQFF.

The chain uses TRBV5-1 and TRBJ1-5; D remains unclear. CDR1 and CDR2 (germline): SGHRS, YFSETQ. This CDR3 has 16 amino acids. The V end was cut by 2 bases, the J end by 12 bases, with 24 bases between. The CDR3, as DNA: TGCGCCAGCAGCTTTTTACCCGGATCTGCTTTATCAGTCCAGCATTTT. Its translation: CASSFLPGSALSVQHF.

With respect to this clone: At one end the junction does not follow the germline gene, possibly because of a read error. The genes are TRBV9 and TRBJ1-1; no reliable D call. The CDR3 is 8 amino acids. Germline loops: CDR1 SGDLS, CDR2 YYNGEE. The CDR3 DNA sequence: TGTGCCAGCAGGGTAGCTTTCTTT. Its protein product is CASRVAFF.

The chain combines TRBV19 with TRBJ1-1; D unclear. The CDR3 has 15 residues. V shed 0 bases and J shed 0 bases, with 8 bases lying between them. CDR1 is LNHDA, CDR2 SQIVND, per germline (reference sequence). CDR3 sequence: CASSIDEEVNTEAFF. DNA for the CDR3: TGTGCCAGTAGTATAGACGAGGAGGTGAACACTGAAGCTTTCTTT. Based on the CDR3 plus reference TRBV19 and TRBJ1-1, the full variable domain is DGGITQSPKYLFRKEGQNVTLSCEQNLNHDAMYWYRQDPGQGLRLIYYSQIVNDFQKGDIAEGYSVSREKKESFPLTVTSAQKNPTAFYLCASSIDEEVNTEAFFGQGTRLTVV.

The rearrangement uses TRBV6-1 and TRBJ1-5; tentatively, D is TRBD1 (5 bases). Germline-derived CDR1 and CDR2 are MNHNS and SASEGT. V lost 2 bases and J lost 2, with 16 bases in between. The CDR3 is made up of 17 amino acids. In nucleotides, the CDR3 is TGTGCCAGCAGTGAATGGGGCCCTCCTCACGGCAATCAGCCCCAGCATTTT. This translates into CASSEWGPPHGNQPQHF.

This rearrangement joins TRBV7-9 to TRBJ1-4; D is ambiguous. Deletions cut 3 bases from V and 6 bases from J, with 14 bases between. Germline V lookup: CDR1 SEHNR, CDR2 FQNEAQ (reference sequence). This CDR3 spans 15 amino acids. CDR3 sequence (DNA): TGTGCCAGCAGCTTGGTCCAGTTTGGTGATGAAAAACTGTTTTTT. Translating it yields CASSLVQFGDEKLFF.

This clone was detected a few times. The same CDR3 also results from other DNA sequences found in this sample. The V gene is TRBV4-1, the J gene TRBJ2-7, with 12 bases fitting TRBD2. Germline V gene sequence: CDR1 MGHRA, CDR2 YSYEKL. J gave up 0 bases and V 1 base, and 1 base lay outside the gene matches. CDR3 length equals 16 residues. The chain's CDR3 is CASSQASGRASYEQYF. The CDR3 DNA follows: TGCGCCAGCAGCCAAGCTAGCGGGAGGGCCTCCTACGAGCAGTACTTC.

The CDR3 here is CASSPIGTGGQTQYF. The CDR3, as DNA: TGTGCCAGCAGCCCTATTGGGACAGGGGGACAGACCCAGTACTTC. The chain carries TRBV27 and TRBJ2-5; 11 bases fit TRBD1. This CDR3 spans 15 amino acids. V lost 6 bases and J lost 6; bases outside the gene matches: 9. The germline V gene encodes CDR1 MNHEY and CDR2 SMNVEV (reference sequence).

CDR3 sequence (DNA): TGTGCCAGCAGCTTGCGGTCTGGAGTGGATGAGCAGTTCTTC. This codes for CASSLRSGVDEQFF. V gene TRBV5-6 combines with J gene TRBJ2-1, with D hard to call. In germline, CDR1 is SGHDT, CDR2 YYEEEE. V was pared by 1 base and J by 8 bases, with 13 bases between. The CDR3 extends over 14 amino acids.

The chain couples TRBV5-1 to TRBJ1-1, with TRBD1 as a possible D gene (5 bases). Germline V gene lookup returns CDR1 SGHRS and CDR2 YFSETQ. This CDR3 region has 14 residues. Trimming took 5 bases from V and 1 from J, leaving 12 bases between them. CDR3 coding DNA: TGCGCCAGCAGAAGGTTAGGGGCGAACACTGAAGCTTTCTTT. Translating it yields CASRRLGANTEAFF.

The V and J genes are TRBV27 and TRBJ1-5; D uncertain. Germline V gene sequence: CDR1 MNHEY, CDR2 SMNVEV (reference sequence). Between the trimmed V and J ends, which lost 3 bases and 7 bases, there was a span of 10 bases. This CDR3 is built from 13 residues. The CDR3 protein is CASSFTADQPQHF. The CDR3 bases are TGTGCCAGCAGTTTTACTGCGGACCAGCCCCAGCATTTT.

The DNA for the CDR3 is TGTGCCAGCGGGGTGGGGTACAATGAGCAGTTCTTC. This codes for CASGVGYNEQFF. The chain has TRBV25-1 and TRBJ2-1; no firm D call. Germline V lookup: CDR1 MGHDK, CDR2 SYGVNS. Trimming stripped 8 bases from V and 4 bases from J, with 9 bases between. This CDR3 has 12 amino acids. Looking up the rest from reference TRBV25-1 and TRBJ2-1 gives the full variable domain: EADIYQTPRYLVIGTGKKITLECSQTMGHDKMYWYQQDPGMELHLIHYSYGVNSTEKGDLSSESTVSRIRTEHFPLTLESARPSHTSQYLCASGVGYNEQFFGPGTRLTVL.

The chain carries TRBV19 and TRBJ2-2, with D possibly being TRBD1 (6 bases). Looked up from germline, CDR1 is LNHDA and CDR2 is SQIVND (reference sequence). The CDR3 sequence is 12 residues long. Trimming cost V 6 bases and J 6 bases, with 8 bases left between them. CDR3 sequence reads: CASSYRAGELFF. DNA for the CDR3: TGTGCCAGTAGCTACAGGGCCGGGGAGCTGTTTTTT.

The rearrangement uses TRBV6-6 and TRBJ1-1, with D unresolved. The CDR3 runs 14 residues. Germline V gene lookup returns CDR1 MNHNY and CDR2 SVGAGI (reference sequence). Trimming stripped 4 bases from V and 4 bases from J, with 13 bases between. CDR3 amino acids: CASSFTESGTEAFF. CDR3 sequence (DNA): TGTGCCAGCAGTTTCACCGAGTCGGGCACTGAAGCTTTCTTT.

The chain employs TRBV7-9 and TRBJ2-5, with 9 bases aligning to TRBD2. There are 16 residues in the CDR3. J lost 9 bases, V lost 2 bases, and 13 bases had no gene match. Per the germline V gene, CDR1 is SEHNR and CDR2 is FQNEAQ (reference sequence). The CDR3, as DNA: TGTGCCAGCAGCTTACCCCTAGCGGGATCCCAAATGTCCCAGTACTTC. Encoded protein: CASSLPLAGSQMSQYF.

The rearrangement joins TRBV7-9 to TRBJ2-5; the D is unclear. Germline V CDR1 and CDR2: SEHNR, FQNEAQ (reference sequence). V was pared by 1 base and J by 5 bases, with 11 bases between. The CDR3 contains 14 residues. CDR3 residues: CASSLGQSAETQYF. For the CDR3, the DNA is TGTGCCAGCAGCTTAGGTCAGTCCGCTGAGACCCAGTACTTC.

The chain recombines TRBV2 with TRBJ2-7, with a weak D call TRBD2 (5 bases). CDR3 length equals 12 residues. The germline CDR1 and CDR2 sequences are SNHLY and FYNNEI. V lost 4 bases to trimming and J lost 4 bases, with 8 bases between them. CDR3 protein: CASSGEGYEQYF. In DNA, the CDR3 is TGTGCCAGCAGTGGAGAGGGTTACGAGCAGTACTTC.

This clone was seen once. This rearrangement joins TRBV10-1 to TRBJ2-1; 9 bases fit TRBD2. The CDR3 length is 17 residues. Trimming cost V 0 bases and J 9 bases; bases outside gene matches: 12. Germline assignment: CDR1 WNHNN and CDR2 SYGVQD (reference sequence). CDR3 sequence: CASSESGLAGNKGEQFF. In nucleotides, the CDR3 is TGCGCCAGCAGTGAGTCTGGGCTAGCGGGGAACAAGGGTGAGCAGTTCTTC.

This clone was counted between two and nine times. The chain uses TRBV6-5 and TRBJ1-5; D ambiguous. CDR3 length: 13 residues. Germline loops: CDR1 MNHEY, CDR2 SVGAGI. Trimming cost V 5 bases and J 4 bases, with 9 bases left between them. The CDR3 spells CASSRRENQPQHF. DNA of the CDR3: TGTGCCAGCAGTCGTAGGGAAAATCAGCCCCAGCATTTT.

The rearrangement links TRBV28 to TRBJ2-7; 8 bases agree with TRBD1. This CDR3 spans 15 amino acids. The J segment lost 1 base and the V segment lost 7 bases, leaving 9 bases of the junction unmatched. Germline V CDR1 and CDR2: MDHEN, SYDVKM. CDR3 protein: CASTPGGTGSYEQYF. The CDR3 bases are TGTGCCAGCACTCCTGGTGGGACAGGTTCCTACGAGCAGTACTTC.

Points on this clone: A much more abundant neighbour one base away suggests this may be a read error. The sample holds other DNA sequences that translate to the same CDR3. The chain recombines TRBV5-6 with TRBJ2-7; D not certain. Germline-derived CDR1 and CDR2 are SGHDT and YYEEEE. The CDR3 runs to 11 residues. Trimming removed 2 bases at V and 3 bases at J, with 3 bases between. The CDR3 reads CASSFNYEQYF. The CDR3 nucleotides read TGTGCCAGCAGCTTCAACTACGAGCAGTACTTC.

The chain employs TRBV10-3 and TRBJ2-1, with a tentative D call TRBD2 (5 bases). Trimming took 0 bases from V and 9 from J, leaving 9 bases between them. CDR3 size: 13 residues. Germline CDR1 reads ENHRY; CDR2 reads SYGVKD. As DNA, the CDR3 is TGTGCCATCAGTGAGTCGGCCGAGGGTGAGCAGTTCTTC. Its protein product is CAISESAEGEQFF.

The gene calls are TRBV4-3 and TRBJ1-2; D may be TRBD1 (5 bases). This CDR3 has 13 residues. The V and J ends lost 8 bases and 3 bases respectively, with 13 bases between them. In germline, CDR1 is LGHNA, CDR2 YSLEER. The CDR3 coding sequence is TGCGCCAGCGGACTATTAGGGGACTATGGCTACACCTTC. This sequence encodes CASGLLGDYGYTF.

This chain connects TRBV9 to TRBJ2-5, with 7 bases lining up with TRBD2. Germline V gene data show CDR1 as SGDLS and CDR2 as YYNGEE. V shed 0 bases and J 4 bases; nucleotides not matched to a gene: 3. The CDR3 totals 14 residues. The CDR3 here is CASSVESGVETQYF. For the CDR3, the DNA is TGTGCCAGCAGCGTAGAGAGCGGGGTAGAGACCCAGTACTTC.

About this clone itself: The same CDR3 is also encoded by other DNA sequences in this sample. V is TRBV6-5 and J is TRBJ2-1; 11 nucleotides match TRBD2. This CDR3 region has 15 residues. V lost 5 bases to trimming and J lost 4 bases; unmatched junction nucleotides: 4. Germline V gives CDR1 MNHEY, CDR2 SVGAGI. The CDR3 reads CASSLAGGGYNEQFF. The CDR3 DNA reads TGTGCCAGCAGTCTAGCGGGAGGAGGTTACAATGAGCAGTTCTTC.